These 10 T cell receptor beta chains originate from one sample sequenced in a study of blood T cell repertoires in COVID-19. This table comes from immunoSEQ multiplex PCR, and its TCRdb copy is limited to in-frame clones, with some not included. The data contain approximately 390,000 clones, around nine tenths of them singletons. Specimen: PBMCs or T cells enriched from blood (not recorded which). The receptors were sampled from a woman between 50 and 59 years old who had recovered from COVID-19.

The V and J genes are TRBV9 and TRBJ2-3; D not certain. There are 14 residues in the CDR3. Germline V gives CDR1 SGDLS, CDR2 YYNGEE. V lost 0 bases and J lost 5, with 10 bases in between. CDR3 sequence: CASSVATSKDTQYF. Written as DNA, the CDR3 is TGTGCCAGCAGCGTAGCTACTTCGAAAGATACGCAGTATTTT.

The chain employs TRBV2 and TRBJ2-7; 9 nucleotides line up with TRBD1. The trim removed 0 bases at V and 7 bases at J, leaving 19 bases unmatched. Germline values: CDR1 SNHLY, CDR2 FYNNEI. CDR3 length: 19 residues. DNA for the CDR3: TGTGCCAGCAGTGAAGCGGAGGGACCCTCTTGGACAGGGGTTGGGGAGCAGTACTTC. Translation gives CASSEAEGPSWTGVGEQYF.

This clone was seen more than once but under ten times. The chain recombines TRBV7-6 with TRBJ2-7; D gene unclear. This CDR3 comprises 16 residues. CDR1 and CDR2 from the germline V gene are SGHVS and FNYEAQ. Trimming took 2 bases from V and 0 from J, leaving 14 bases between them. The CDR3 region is CASSLFSVASSYEQYF. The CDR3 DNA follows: TGTGCCAGCAGCTTATTTTCAGTTGCCAGCTCCTACGAGCAGTACTTC.

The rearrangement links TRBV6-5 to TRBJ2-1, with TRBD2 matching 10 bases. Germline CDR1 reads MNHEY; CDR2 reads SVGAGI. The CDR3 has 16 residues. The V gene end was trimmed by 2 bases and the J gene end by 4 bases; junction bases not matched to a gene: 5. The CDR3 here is CASSYKLAGKYNEQFF. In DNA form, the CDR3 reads TGTGCCAGCAGTTACAAACTAGCGGGGAAGTACAATGAGCAGTTCTTC.

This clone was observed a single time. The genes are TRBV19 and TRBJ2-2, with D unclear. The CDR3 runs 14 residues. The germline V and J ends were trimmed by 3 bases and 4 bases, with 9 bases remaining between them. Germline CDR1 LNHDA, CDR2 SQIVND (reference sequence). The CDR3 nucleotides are TGTGCCAGTAGTATTCTCGCGCTCACCGGGGAGCTGTTTTTT. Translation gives CASSILALTGELFF.

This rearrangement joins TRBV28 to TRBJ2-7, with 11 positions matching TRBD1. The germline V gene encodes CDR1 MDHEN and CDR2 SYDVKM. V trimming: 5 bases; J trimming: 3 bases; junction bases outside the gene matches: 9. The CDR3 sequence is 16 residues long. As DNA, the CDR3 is TGTGCCAGCAGTCCCTCGGGACAGGGGGGGCTCTACGAGCAGTACTTC. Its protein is CASSPSGQGGLYEQYF.

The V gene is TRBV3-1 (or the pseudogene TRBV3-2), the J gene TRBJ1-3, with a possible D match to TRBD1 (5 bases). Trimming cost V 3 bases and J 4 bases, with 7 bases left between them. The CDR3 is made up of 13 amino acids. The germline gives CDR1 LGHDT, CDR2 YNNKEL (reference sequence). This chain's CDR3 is CASSQRQGNTIYF. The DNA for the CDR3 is TGTGCCAGCAGCCAGAGACAGGGAAACACCATATATTTT.

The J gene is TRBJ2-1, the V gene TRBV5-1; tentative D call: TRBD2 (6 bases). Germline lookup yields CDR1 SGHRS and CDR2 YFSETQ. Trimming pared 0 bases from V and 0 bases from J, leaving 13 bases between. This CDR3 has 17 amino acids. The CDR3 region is CASSLAEGDISYNEQFF. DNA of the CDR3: TGCGCCAGCAGCTTGGCGGAGGGTGATATCTCCTACAATGAGCAGTTCTTC.

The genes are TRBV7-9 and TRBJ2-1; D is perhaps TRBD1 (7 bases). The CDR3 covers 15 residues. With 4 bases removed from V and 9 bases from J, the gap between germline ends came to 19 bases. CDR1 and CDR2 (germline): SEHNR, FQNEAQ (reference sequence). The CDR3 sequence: CASSSRGPQGGEQFF. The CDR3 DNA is TGTGCCAGCAGCTCTAGGGGGCCCCAGGGGGGTGAGCAGTTCTTC.

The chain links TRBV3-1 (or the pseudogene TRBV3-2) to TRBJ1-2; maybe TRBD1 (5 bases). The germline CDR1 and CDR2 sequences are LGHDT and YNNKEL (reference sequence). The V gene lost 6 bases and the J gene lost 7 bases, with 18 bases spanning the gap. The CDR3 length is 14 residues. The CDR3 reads CASRPGRAGAGYTF. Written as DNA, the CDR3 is TGTGCCAGCAGGCCAGGGCGAGCTGGGGCTGGCTACACCTTC.